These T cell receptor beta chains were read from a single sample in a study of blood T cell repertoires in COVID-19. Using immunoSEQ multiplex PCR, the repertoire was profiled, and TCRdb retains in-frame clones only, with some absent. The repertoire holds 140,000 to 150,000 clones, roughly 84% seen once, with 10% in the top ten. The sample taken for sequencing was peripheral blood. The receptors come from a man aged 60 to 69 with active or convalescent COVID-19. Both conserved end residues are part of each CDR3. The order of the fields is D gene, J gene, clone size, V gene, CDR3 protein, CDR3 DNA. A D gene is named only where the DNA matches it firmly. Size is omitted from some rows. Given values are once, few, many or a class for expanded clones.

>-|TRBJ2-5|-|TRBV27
CASSFSSTGETQYF
TGTGCCAGCAGTTTTTCATCCACAGGGGAGACCCAGTACTTC
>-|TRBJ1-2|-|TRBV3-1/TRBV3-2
CASSLTGSYGYTF
TGTGCCAGCAGTTTGACAGGTTCCTATGGCTACACCTTC
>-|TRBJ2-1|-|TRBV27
CASSLSWGGEQFF
TGTGCCAGCAGTTTATCGTGGGGAGGTGAGCAGTTCTTC
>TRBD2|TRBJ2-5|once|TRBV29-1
CSVVLAGQETQYF
TGCAGCGTCGTCCTAGCGGGGCAAGAGACCCAGTACTTC
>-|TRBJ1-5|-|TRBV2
CASSETDSNQPQHF
TGTGCCAGCAGTGAAACTGATAGCAATCAGCCCCAGCATTTT
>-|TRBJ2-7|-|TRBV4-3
CASSHSLVSNDEQYF
TGCGCCAGCAGCCACTCTCTAGTATCCAACGACGAGCAGTACTTC
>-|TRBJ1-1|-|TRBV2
CASDSRTEAFF
TGTGCCAGCGACAGCCGCACCGAAGCTTTCTTT
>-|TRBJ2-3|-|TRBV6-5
CASSYTAEYTDTQYF
TGTGCCAGCAGTTACACAGCGGAGTACACAGATACGCAGTATTTT
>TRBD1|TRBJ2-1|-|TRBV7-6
CASSPGTGWYNEQFF
TGTGCCAGCAGCCCCGGGACAGGGTGGTACAATGAGCAGTTCTTC
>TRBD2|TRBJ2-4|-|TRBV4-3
CASSPLAGGLAKNIQYF
TGCGCCAGCAGCCCACTAGCGGGGGGCCTAGCCAAAAACATTCAGTACTTC
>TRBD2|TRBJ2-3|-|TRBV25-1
CASSELAGTSTDTQYF
TGTGCCAGCAGTGAACTAGCGGGGACTAGCACAGATACGCAGTATTTT
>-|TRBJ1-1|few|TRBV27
CASSPHREGMNTEAFF
TGTGCCAGCAGTCCCCACAGGGAGGGAATGAACACTGAAGCTTTCTTT
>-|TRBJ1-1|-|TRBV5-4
CASSLEGRENTEAFF
TGTGCCAGCAGCTTGGAGGGCAGGGAGAACACTGAAGCTTTCTTT
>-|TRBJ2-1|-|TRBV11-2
CASSLLGGAQSRPDNEQFF
TGTGCCAGCAGCTTACTCGGCGGGGCCCAATCCCGGCCGGATAATGAGCAGTTCTTC
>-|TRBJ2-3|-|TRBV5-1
CASSLASSLSTDTQYF
TGCGCCAGCAGCTTGGCATCTAGCTTAAGTACGGATACGCAGTATTTT
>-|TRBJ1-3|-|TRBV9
CASSAGVVSGNTIYF
TGTGCCAGCAGCGCGGGGGTCGTTTCTGGAAACACCATATATTTT
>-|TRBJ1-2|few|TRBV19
CASMSTASNYGYTF
TGTGCCAGTATGTCGACAGCTTCTAACTATGGCTACACCTTC
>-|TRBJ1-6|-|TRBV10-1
CASSDTGGRPYNSPLHF
TGCGCCAGCAGTGATACCGGGGGGCGCCCCTATAATTCACCCCTCCACTTT
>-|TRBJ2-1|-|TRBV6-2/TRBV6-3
CASSYGFGGVDEQFF
TGTGCCAGCAGTTACGGTTTTGGAGGGGTCGATGAGCAGTTCTTC
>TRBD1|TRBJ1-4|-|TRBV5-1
CASSWDREHEKLFF
TGCGCCAGCAGCTGGGACAGGGAACATGAAAAACTGTTTTTT
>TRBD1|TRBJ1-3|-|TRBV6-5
CAVKTGNSGNTIYF
TGTGCCGTTAAGACAGGGAACTCTGGAAACACCATATATTTT
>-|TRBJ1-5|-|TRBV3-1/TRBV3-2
CASSQDAGSNQPQHF
TGTGCCAGCAGCCAAGATGCGGGTAGCAATCAGCCCCAGCATTTT
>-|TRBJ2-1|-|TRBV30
CAWSVGNEQFF
TGTGCCTGGAGTGTCGGCAATGAGCAGTTCTTC
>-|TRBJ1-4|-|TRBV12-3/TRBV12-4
CASSYEGGRKLFF
TGTGCCAGCAGTTATGAGGGAGGGAGAAAACTGTTTTTT
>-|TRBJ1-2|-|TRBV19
CATTSRREFNYGYTF
TGTGCCACCACTTCCCGGCGGGAGTTTAACTATGGCTACACCTTC
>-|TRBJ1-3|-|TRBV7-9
CASSLVIQVGSSGNTIYF
TGTGCCAGCAGCTTAGTCATCCAGGTCGGAAGCTCTGGAAACACCATATATTTT
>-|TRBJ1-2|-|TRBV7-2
CASSRPGNLYGYTF
TGTGCCAGCAGCCGGCCGGGGAACCTCTATGGCTACACCTTC
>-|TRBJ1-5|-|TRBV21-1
CASSRTGGAGQPQHF
TGTGCCAGCAGCAGGACAGGGGGCGCCGGACAGCCCCAGCATTTT
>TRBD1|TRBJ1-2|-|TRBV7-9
CASSATDREAYGYTF
TGTGCCAGCAGCGCTACGGACAGGGAGGCCTATGGCTACACCTTC
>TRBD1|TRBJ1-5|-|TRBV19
CASRDRGNQPQHF
TGTGCCAGTCGGGACAGGGGCAATCAGCCCCAGCATTTT
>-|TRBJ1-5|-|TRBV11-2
CASSRTATYSNQPQHF
TGTGCCAGCAGCCGGACAGCGACTTATAGCAATCAGCCCCAGCATTTT
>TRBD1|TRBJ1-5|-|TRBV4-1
CASSQALGQGYQPQHF
TGCGCCAGCAGCCAAGCACTGGGACAGGGATATCAGCCCCAGCATTTT
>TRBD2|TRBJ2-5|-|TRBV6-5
CASSYSGGGLSETQYF
TGTGCCAGCAGTTACTCCGGCGGGGGTTTATCTGAGACCCAGTACTTC
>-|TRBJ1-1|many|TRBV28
CASSPRWGVSEAFF
TGTGCCAGCAGCCCTAGGTGGGGGGTGAGTGAAGCTTTCTTT
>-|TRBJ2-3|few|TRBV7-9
CASGQATGGRTDTQYF
TGTGCCAGCGGACAAGCTACTGGAGGGCGCACAGATACGCAGTATTTT
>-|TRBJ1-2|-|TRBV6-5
CASSYSTGPSYGYTF
TGTGCCAGCAGTTACTCCACAGGGCCAAGTTATGGCTACACCTTC
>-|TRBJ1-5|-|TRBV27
CASSFGMGENQPQHF
TGTGCCAGCAGTTTTGGGATGGGAGAAAATCAGCCCCAGCATTTT
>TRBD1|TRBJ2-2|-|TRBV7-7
CASSAGTGSRELFF
TGTGCCAGCAGCGCCGGGACAGGGAGTCGGGAGCTGTTTTTT
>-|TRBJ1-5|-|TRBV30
CAWSVRGQPQHF
TGTGCCTGGAGTGTACGGGGTCAGCCCCAGCATTTT
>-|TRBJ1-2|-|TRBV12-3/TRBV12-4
CASSFSTKDGYTF
TGTGCCAGCAGTTTTAGTACTAAGGATGGCTACACCTTC
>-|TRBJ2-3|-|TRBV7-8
CASSFEGALTDTQYF
TGTGCCAGCAGCTTTGAAGGGGCTCTCACAGATACGCAGTATTTT
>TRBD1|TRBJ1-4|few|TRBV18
CASSTDRGWTEKLFF
TGTGCCAGCTCTACGGACAGGGGATGGACTGAAAAACTGTTTTTT
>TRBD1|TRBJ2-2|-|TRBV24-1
CATSDFPRTGDTGELFF
TGTGCCACCAGTGATTTCCCGCGGACAGGGGACACCGGGGAGCTGTTTTTT
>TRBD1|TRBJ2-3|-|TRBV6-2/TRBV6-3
CASSYMDRGLSSQYF
TGTGCCAGCAGTTACATGGACAGGGGGCTTTCTTCGCAGTATTTT
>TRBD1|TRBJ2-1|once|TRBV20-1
CSASWTGQITYNEQFF
TGCAGTGCTAGTTGGACAGGGCAGATAACCTACAATGAGCAGTTCTTC
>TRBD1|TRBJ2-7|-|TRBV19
CASSTPGQGDSYEQYF
TGTGCCAGTAGTACCCCCGGACAGGGGGATTCTTACGAGCAGTACTTC
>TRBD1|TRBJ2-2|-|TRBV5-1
CASSLAWTGKNTGELFF
TGCGCCAGCAGCTTGGCCTGGACAGGGAAGAACACCGGGGAGCTGTTTTTT
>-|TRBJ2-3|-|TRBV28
CASSLRDIGDTQYF
TGTGCCAGCAGTTTACGGGACATCGGAGATACGCAGTATTTT
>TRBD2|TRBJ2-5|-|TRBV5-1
CASAGGPEETQYF
TGCGCCAGCGCGGGGGGGCCAGAAGAGACCCAGTACTTC
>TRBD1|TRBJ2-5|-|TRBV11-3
CASSLGTGGSGTQYF
TGTGCCAGCAGCTTAGGGACAGGGGGGAGTGGGACCCAGTACTTC
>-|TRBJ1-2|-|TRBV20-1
CSAPQGDGYTF
TGCAGTGCCCCCCAGGGTGATGGCTACACCTTC
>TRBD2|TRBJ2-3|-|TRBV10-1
CASSEYVPSGKTSTDTQYF
TGCGCCAGCAGTGAGTATGTTCCTAGCGGAAAAACTAGCACAGATACGCAGTATTTT
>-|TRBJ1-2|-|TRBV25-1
CASSETVRSYGYTF
TGTGCCAGCAGTGAAACGGTGAGGAGCTATGGCTACACCTTC
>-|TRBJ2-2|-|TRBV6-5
CASTSRTSTGELFF
TGTGCCAGCACGTCCAGGACAAGCACCGGGGAGCTGTTTTTT
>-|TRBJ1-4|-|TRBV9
CASSPLTGVNEKLFF
TGTGCCAGCAGCCCGCTGACAGGAGTAAATGAAAAACTGTTTTTT
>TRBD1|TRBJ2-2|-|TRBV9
CASSATGVADTGELFF
TGTGCCAGCAGCGCCACAGGGGTTGCCGACACCGGGGAGCTGTTTTTT
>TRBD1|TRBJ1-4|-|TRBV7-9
CASSTEGQATNEKLFF
TGTGCCAGCAGCACTGAGGGACAGGCAACTAATGAAAAACTGTTTTTT
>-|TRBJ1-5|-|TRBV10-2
CASSELDSYSNQPQHF
TGCGCCAGCAGTGAGTTGGACAGCTATAGCAATCAGCCCCAGCATTTT